This TCR beta chain was documented in a study of cytomegalovirus exposure and HLA in healthy donors. Whole-study results and caveats: In an earlier analysis, in several hundred donors, most V segments appeared productive either ~87% or ~30% of the time.

In germline, CDR1 is MDHEN, CDR2 SYDVKM. CDR3 length: 13 residues. Trimming removed 2 bases from V and 7 bases from J; junction bases left unmatched: 3. Of note for this clone: Its specificity is not known. Distinct nucleotide sequences in the sample also encode this CDR3.

This PCR relied on a set of 60 Vbeta primers and 13 Jbeta primers. Profiling relied on immunoSEQ multiplex PCR, and the TCRdb table lists in-frame clones only, not all of them. The profile shows 100,000 or so clones, about 81% of them singletons. The J gene is TRBJ1-2, the V gene TRBV28, with 8 bases fitting TRBD1. Sequenced input: PBMCs. This clonotype originated in a man aged 30-40 years in good health and CMV-seronegative. The CDR3 is CASSLQGALGYTF. CDR3 DNA sequence: TGTGCCAGCAGTTTACAGGGGGCTCTTGGCTACACCTTC.